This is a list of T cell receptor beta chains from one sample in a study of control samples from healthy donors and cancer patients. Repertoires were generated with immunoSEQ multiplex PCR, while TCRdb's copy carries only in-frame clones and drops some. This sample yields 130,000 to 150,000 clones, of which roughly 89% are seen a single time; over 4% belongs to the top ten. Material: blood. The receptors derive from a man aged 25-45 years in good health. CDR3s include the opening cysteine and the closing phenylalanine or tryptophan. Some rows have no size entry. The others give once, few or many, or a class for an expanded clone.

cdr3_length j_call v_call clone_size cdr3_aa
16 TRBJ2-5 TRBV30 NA CAWSVGLASFQETQYF
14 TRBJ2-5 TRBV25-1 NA CASSDRITQETQYF
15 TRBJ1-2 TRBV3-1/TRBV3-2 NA CASSQEGTDLYGYTF
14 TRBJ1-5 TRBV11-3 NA CASSLAGSNQPQHF
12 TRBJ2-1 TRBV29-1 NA CSHATGRNEQFF
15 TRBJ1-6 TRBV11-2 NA CASSPGQGNNSPLHF
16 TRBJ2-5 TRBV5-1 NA CASSLRAGGTQETQYF
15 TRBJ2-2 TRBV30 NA CAWKRVELNTGELFF
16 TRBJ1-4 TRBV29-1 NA CSVEDKVGGLYEKLFF
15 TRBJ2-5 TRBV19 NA CASSQDRGRWETQYF
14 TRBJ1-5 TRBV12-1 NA CASSFQGEDQPQHF
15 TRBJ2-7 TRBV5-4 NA CASSPGQADPYEQYF
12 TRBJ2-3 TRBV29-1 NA CSAGGRTDTQYF
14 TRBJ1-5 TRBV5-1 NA CASSYTGLNQPQHF
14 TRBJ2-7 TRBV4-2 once CASSGLAGVDEQYF
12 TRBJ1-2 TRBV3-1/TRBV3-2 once CASSQDRVGYTF
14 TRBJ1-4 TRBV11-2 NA CASSRDRGNEKLFF
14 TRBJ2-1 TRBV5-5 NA CASSLIGTSNEQFF
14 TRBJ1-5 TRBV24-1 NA CATTTGGINQPQHF
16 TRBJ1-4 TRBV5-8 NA CASSLRRGPTNEKLFF
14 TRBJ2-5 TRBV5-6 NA CASSLVRRDETQYF
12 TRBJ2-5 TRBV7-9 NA CASNKGGQTQYF
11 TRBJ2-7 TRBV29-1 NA CSVGASYEQYF
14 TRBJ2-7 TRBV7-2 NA CASSPQRIRREQYF
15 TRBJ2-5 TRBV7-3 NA CASSLTGGGQETQYF
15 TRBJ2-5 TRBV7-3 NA CASSRAPGRQETQYF
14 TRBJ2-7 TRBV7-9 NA CASSPRQGRDEQYF